This TCR beta chain was recorded in a study of T cells after yellow fever vaccination. Many counts were recorded for this clonotype. TCRdb processed the 5' RACE reads anew with MiXCR; each CDR3 protein has one entry. The sample yields about 110,000 distinct CDR3 sequences, 8% to 9.5% seen once. Trimming removed 2 bases at V and 5 bases at J, with 13 bases between. Germline CDR1 is LNHDA and CDR2 is SQIVND (reference sequence). The CDR3 is made up of 15 amino acids. The TCR was taken from a man aged 25 to 45 who received the YFV17D yellow fever vaccine. The V and J genes are TRBV19 and TRBJ2-4; D is undetermined. The sequencing used CD8+ T cells sorted from PBMCs, collected 45 days after the yellow fever booster vaccination. In DNA form, the CDR3 reads TGTGCCAGTAGTATAAGGTCAGGAGAACAAAACATTCAGTACTTC. Translating it yields CASSIRSGEQNIQYF. The full variable domain, its missing parts supplied by reference TRBV19 and TRBJ2-4, is DGGITQSPKYLFRKEGQNVTLSCEQNLNHDAMYWYRQDPGQGLRLIYYSQIVNDFQKGDIAEGYSVSREKKESFPLTVTSAQKNPTAFYLCASSIRSGEQNIQYFGAGTRLSVL.